This T cell receptor beta chain stems from a study of CD8+ T cells in alopecia areata. It was cDNA, reverse transcribed from extracted RNA, that served as the sequencing template. Method: immunoSEQ multiplex PCR; TCRdb's copy keeps in-frame clones and lacks some. The table includes about 200,000 clones, approximately 67% detected once. The V gene lost 2 bases and the J gene lost 2 bases, with 12 bases spanning the gap. Per the germline V gene, CDR1 is WSHSY and CDR2 is SAAADI. CDR3 length: 15 residues. Treatment indicated: oral pan-JAK inhibitor, 5-10 mg twice daily. The clonotype was recovered from a human donor with alopecia areata. The chain couples TRBV10-2 to TRBJ1-2; D ambiguous. The sample in question was CD4+ T cells sorted from blood, obtained between weeks 49 and 50, from a patient treated with tofacitinib. The CDR3 is CASSEKLRLNYGYTF. CDR3 bases: TGCGCCAGCAGTGAGAAGTTAAGGCTAAACTATGGCTACACCTTC.